The T cell receptor beta chain under discussion was sequenced for a study of shared clonotypes between healthy human individuals. Whole-study results and caveats: Sampling covered nothing but blood. Tissue TCR repertoires likely differ from those found in blood.

CDR3 length: 12 residues. V lost 0 bases, J lost 4 bases, and 4 bases lay in between. Germline values: CDR1 GTSNPN, CDR2 SVGIG (reference sequence). There were no recent acute infections or vaccinations among the donors, who were healthy HIV-negative adults. This clone has a single count. Its antigen remains unknown. Sequencing used immunoSEQ multiplex PCR; TCRdb keeps in-frame clones, though not all of them. The table lists hundreds of thousands of clones, roughly four fifths of them singletons. This chain uses TRBV30 with TRBJ1-5, with D unclear. Material: PBMCs. The sequence came from a woman aged 40 to 49 in good health. Some clones in this sample may be carry-over from other donors' samples. The CDR3 DNA reads as TGTGCCTGGAGTGTTATGAATCAGCCCCAGCATTTT. Its protein is CAWSVMNQPQHF.